One sample yielded the 14 T cell receptor beta chains listed below, sequenced in a study of cytomegalovirus exposure and HLA in healthy donors. Vbeta (60) and Jbeta (13) primers were used in the PCR. Assay: immunoSEQ multiplex PCR; the TCRdb copy retains only in-frame clones and omits some. Seen here are about 170,000 clones, 80% to 90% observed once, and the top ten hold approximately 0.8%. The material sequenced was PBMCs. All receptors come from a woman between 18 and 29 years old in good health and CMV-seronegative.

There are a few counts of this clone. V usage is TRBV2 and J usage is TRBJ2-2; no clear D. This CDR3 is 13 amino acids long. Germline CDR1 SNHLY, CDR2 FYNNEI. V was cut by 11 bases and J by 0 bases, with 10 bases left in between. The CDR3 DNA reads as TGTGCCGGCCTTTCCTCGAACACCGGGGAGCTGTTTTTT. Protein product: CAGLSSNTGELFF.

This clone was seen only a few times. This sequence joins TRBV2 and TRBJ2-6; 10 bases line up with TRBD1. J gave up 2 bases and V 5 bases, and 6 bases lay outside the gene matches. The CDR3 has 17 residues. Germline V lookup: CDR1 SNHLY, CDR2 FYNNEI. CDR3 region: CASSRPGQGAGANVLTF. For the CDR3, the DNA is TGTGCCAGCAGTCGACCAGGACAGGGGGCTGGGGCCAACGTCCTGACTTTC.

V is TRBV5-4 and J is TRBJ2-5, with TRBD1 as a possible D gene (5 bases). The closer fit of TRBJ2-7 to the DNA end suggests the J call may be wrong. Per the germline V gene, CDR1 is SGHNT and CDR2 is YYREEE (reference sequence). This CDR3 has 13 residues. CDR3 sequence reads: CASSHPGSYEQYF. Written as DNA, the CDR3 is TGTGCCAGCAGCCATCCAGGGTCCTACGAGCAGTACTTC.

The V call is TRBV4-3, the J call TRBJ2-7; weak D call: TRBD2 (6 bases). Germline V gives CDR1 LGHNA, CDR2 YSLEER. Trimming removed 0 bases at V and 5 bases at J, with 14 bases between. The CDR3 loop spans 15 amino acids. CDR3: CASSQDMSSANEQYF. The DNA of the CDR3 is TGCGCCAGCAGCCAAGATATGTCTAGCGCGAACGAGCAGTACTTC.

The chain uses TRBV18 and TRBJ2-3; D is perhaps TRBD1 (5 bases). The germline gives CDR1 KGHSH, CDR2 LQKENI. V shed 8 bases and J shed 2 bases, with 14 bases lying between them. This CDR3 region has 14 residues. CDR3 coding DNA: TGTGCCAGCCTTTGGGGCCCCCTCACAGATACGCAGTATTTT. Translated: CASLWGPLTDTQYF.

This clone was counted between two and nine times. CDR3 DNA: TGTGCCAGCAGTTCCCGGCCAGGGTCAGGGAATGAGCAGTTCTTC. Amino acid sequence: CASSSRPGSGNEQFF. The rearrangement links TRBV27 to TRBJ2-1, with D tentatively TRBD1 (5 bases). This CDR3 is built from 15 residues. From germline, CDR1 is MNHEY and CDR2 SMNVEV (reference sequence). V lost 4 bases and J 7 bases, leaving 17 bases between the germline ends.

The rearrangement links TRBV19 to TRBJ2-7, with D perhaps TRBD2 (5 bases). This CDR3 comprises 15 residues. Germline loops: CDR1 LNHDA, CDR2 SQIVND (reference sequence). Trimming pared 2 bases from V and 4 bases from J, leaving 15 bases between. CDR3 sequence reads: CASSINSGPVYEQYF. CDR3 bases: TGTGCCAGTAGTATAAACAGCGGACCAGTTTACGAGCAGTACTTC.

The chain is built from TRBV11-2 and TRBJ2-7, with D possibly matching TRBD2 (6 bases). Trimming took 5 bases from V and 6 from J, leaving 8 bases between them. This CDR3 has 11 residues. Germline lookup yields CDR1 SGHAT and CDR2 FQNNGV. CDR3 coding DNA: TGTGCCAGCAGCCCTAGCGCCGAGCAGTACTTC. It codes for CASSPSAEQYF.

The V call is TRBV4-1, the J call TRBJ2-1; D gene ambiguous. Trimming took off 3 bases at V and 7 bases at J, with 13 bases between the two ends. Looked up from germline, CDR1 is MGHRA and CDR2 is YSYEKL. The CDR3 is 14 residues long. CDR3 residues: CASSHFGSPNEQFF. The CDR3 nucleotides are TGCGCCAGCAGCCACTTCGGGTCGCCTAATGAGCAGTTCTTC.

The rearrangement joins TRBV6-4 to TRBJ2-7; 10 bases are shared with TRBD1. This CDR3 region has 14 residues. Trimming cost V 7 bases and J 3 bases; bases outside gene matches: 6. The germline V gene has CDR1 MRHNA and CDR2 SNTAGT. CDR3 sequence reads: CASKKTGGGYEQYF. CDR3 sequence (DNA): TGTGCCAGCAAAAAGACAGGGGGCGGCTACGAGCAGTACTTC.

The rearrangement uses TRBV6-5 and TRBJ1-2, with D tentatively TRBD1 (5 bases). The length of the CDR3 is 12 residues. Per the germline V gene, CDR1 is MNHEY and CDR2 is SVGAGI. V was cut by 5 bases and J by 5 bases, with 9 bases left in between. The CDR3 region is CASSGQGYGYTF. The CDR3 DNA reads TGTGCCAGCAGTGGGCAGGGTTATGGCTACACCTTC.

V and J are TRBV7-8 and TRBJ2-7, with unresolved D. The CDR3 runs to 11 residues. Trimming took off 3 bases at V and 2 bases at J, with 2 bases between the two ends. Germline CDR1 reads SGHVS; CDR2 reads FQNEAQ. CDR3 residues: CASSFTYEQYF. The CDR3 bases are TGTGCCAGCAGCTTTACCTACGAGCAGTACTTC.

The gene calls are TRBV18 and TRBJ2-4; D is perhaps TRBD1 (5 bases). Germline V lookup: CDR1 KGHSH, CDR2 LQKENI. This CDR3 is built from 15 residues. The V gene lost 1 base and the J gene lost 12 bases, with 19 bases spanning the gap. The CDR3 nucleotides are TGTGCCAGCTCACCACAGGGGCCGCTGGGAAGTGCTCAGTACTTC. This gives the protein CASSPQGPLGSAQYF.

This sequence joins TRBV6-6 and TRBJ1-2; tentatively, D is TRBD1 (6 bases). This CDR3 region has 14 residues. The germline V gene has CDR1 MNHNY and CDR2 SVGAGI (reference sequence). Trimming took 0 bases from V and 6 from J, leaving 11 bases between them. Written as DNA, the CDR3 is TGTGCCAGCAGTTACTCGCAGGGGAGCGATGGCTACACCTTC. Translated: CASSYSQGSDGYTF.